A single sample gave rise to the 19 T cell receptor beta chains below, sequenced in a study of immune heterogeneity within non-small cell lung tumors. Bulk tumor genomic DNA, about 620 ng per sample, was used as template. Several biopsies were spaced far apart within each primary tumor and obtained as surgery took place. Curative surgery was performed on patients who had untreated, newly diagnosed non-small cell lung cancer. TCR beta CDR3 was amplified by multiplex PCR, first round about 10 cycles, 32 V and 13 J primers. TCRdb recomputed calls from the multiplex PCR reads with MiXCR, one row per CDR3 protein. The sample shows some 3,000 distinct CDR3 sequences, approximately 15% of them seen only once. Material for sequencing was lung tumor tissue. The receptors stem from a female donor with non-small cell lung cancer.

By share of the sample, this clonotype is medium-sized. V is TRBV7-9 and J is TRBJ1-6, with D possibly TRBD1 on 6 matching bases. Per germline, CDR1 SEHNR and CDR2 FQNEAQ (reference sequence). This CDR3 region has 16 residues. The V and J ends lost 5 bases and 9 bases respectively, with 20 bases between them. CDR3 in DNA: TGTGCCAGCAGCAGTAATACAGGGTCCGCGATTTCACCCCTCCACTTT. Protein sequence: CASSSNTGSAISPLHF.

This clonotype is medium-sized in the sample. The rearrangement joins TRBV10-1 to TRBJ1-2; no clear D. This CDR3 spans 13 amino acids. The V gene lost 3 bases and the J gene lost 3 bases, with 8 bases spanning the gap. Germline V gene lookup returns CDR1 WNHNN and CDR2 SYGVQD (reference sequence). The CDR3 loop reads CASSDRPDYGYTF. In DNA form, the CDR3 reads TGCGCCAGCAGTGACAGGCCAGACTATGGCTACACCTTC.

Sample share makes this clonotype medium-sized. CDR3: CASSPQGQFYGYTF. CDR3 coding DNA: TGTGCCAGCAGCCCTCAAGGACAATTCTATGGCTACACCTTC. The V and J genes are TRBV7-8 and TRBJ1-2, with a weak D call TRBD1 (5 bases). This CDR3 is 14 amino acids long. CDR1 and CDR2 (germline): SGHVS, FQNEAQ. The V end lost 5 bases, the J end lost 4 bases, and 14 bases lay between the germline ends.

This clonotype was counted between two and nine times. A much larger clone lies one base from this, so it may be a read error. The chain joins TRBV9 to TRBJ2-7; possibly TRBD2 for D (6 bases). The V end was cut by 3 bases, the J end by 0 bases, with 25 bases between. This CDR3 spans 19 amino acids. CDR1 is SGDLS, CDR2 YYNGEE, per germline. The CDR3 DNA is TGTGCCAGCAGCGCCCTAACAGATTTGGGACTGTGCAGCTCCTACGAGCAGTACTTC. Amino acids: CASSALTDLGLCSSYEQYF.

The CDR3 spells CASSHRDGTYEQYF. The CDR3 nucleotides read TGTGCCAGCAGTCACCGGGACGGTACCTACGAGCAGTACTTC. This chain connects TRBV27 to TRBJ2-7, with D perhaps being TRBD1 or TRBD2 (5 bases each). This CDR3 is 14 amino acids long. Trimming left V 5 bases short and J 2 bases short, with 13 bases between. Germline V gene data show CDR1 as MNHEY and CDR2 as SMNVEV (reference sequence).

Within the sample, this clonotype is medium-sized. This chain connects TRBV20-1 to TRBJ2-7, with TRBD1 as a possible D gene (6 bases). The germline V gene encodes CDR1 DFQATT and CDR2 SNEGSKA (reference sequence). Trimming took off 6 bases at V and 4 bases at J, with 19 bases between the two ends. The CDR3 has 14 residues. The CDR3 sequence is CSAPSRGSWYEQYF. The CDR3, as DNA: TGCAGTGCCCCCTCGAGGGGGTCTTGGTACGAGCAGTACTTC.

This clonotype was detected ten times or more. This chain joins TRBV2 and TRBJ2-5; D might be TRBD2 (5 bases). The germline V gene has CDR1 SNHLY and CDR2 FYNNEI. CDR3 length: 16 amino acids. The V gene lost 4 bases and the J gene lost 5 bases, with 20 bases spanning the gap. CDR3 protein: CASSGFGRARGETQYF. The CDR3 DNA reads TGTGCCAGCAGTGGTTTCGGGCGAGCTCGAGGGGAGACCCAGTACTTC.

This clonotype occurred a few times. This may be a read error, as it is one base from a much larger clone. For the CDR3, the DNA is TGTGCCAGCAGTTTAAGGCCGATTCCGTTGAACACATATACGCAGTATTTT. Amino acids: CASSLRPIPLNTYTQYF. The chain recombines TRBV28 with TRBJ2-3; D ambiguous. In germline, CDR1 is MDHEN, CDR2 SYDVKM. The CDR3 consists of 17 residues.

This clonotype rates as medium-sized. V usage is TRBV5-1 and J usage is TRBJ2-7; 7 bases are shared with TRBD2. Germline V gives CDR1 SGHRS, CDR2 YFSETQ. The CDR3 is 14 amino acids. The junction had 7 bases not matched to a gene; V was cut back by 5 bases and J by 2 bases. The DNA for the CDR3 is TGCGCCAGCAGGAGGGAGGGGAACCCCTACGAGCAGTACTTC. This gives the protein CASRREGNPYEQYF.

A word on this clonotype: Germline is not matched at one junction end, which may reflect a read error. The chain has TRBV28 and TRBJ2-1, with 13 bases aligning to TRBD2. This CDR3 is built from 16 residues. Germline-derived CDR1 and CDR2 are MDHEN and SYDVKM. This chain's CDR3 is CASTYEQGLAGTEQCF. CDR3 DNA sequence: TGTGCCAGCACCTACGAACAGGGACTAGCGGGAACTGAGCAGTGCTTC.

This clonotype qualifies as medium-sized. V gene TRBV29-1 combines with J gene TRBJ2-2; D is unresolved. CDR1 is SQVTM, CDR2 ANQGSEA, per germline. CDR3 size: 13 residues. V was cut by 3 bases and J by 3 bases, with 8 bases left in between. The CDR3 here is CSVDGQHTGELFF. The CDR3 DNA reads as TGCAGCGTTGATGGGCAGCACACCGGGGAGCTGTTTTTT.

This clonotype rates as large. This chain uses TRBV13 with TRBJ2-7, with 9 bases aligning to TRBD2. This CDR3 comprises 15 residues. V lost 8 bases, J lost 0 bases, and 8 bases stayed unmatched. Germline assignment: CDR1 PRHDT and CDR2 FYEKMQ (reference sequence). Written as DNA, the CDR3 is TGTGCCAGCTCCCAAGCGGGGGGTGTCTCCTACGAGCAGTACTTC. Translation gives CASSQAGGVSYEQYF. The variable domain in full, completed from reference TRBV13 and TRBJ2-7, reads AAGVIQSPRHLIKEKRETATLKCYPIPRHDTVYWYQQGPGQDPQFLISFYEKMQSDKGSIPDRFSAQQFSDYHSELNMSSLELGDSALYFCASSQAGGVSYEQYFGPGTRLTVT.

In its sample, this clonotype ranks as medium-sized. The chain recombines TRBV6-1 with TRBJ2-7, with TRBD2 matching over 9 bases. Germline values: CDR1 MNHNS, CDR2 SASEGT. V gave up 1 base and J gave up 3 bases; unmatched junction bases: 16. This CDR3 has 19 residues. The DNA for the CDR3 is TGTGCCAGCAGTGAAGACCCGCGGACTAGCGCCAGCGGGAGCTACGAGCAGTACTTC. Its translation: CASSEDPRTSASGSYEQYF.

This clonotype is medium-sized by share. CDR3 protein: CASSSRRTDSYEQYF. CDR3 coding DNA: TGTGCCAGTAGTAGCCGACGGACAGATTCCTACGAGCAGTACTTC. The chain employs TRBV19 and TRBJ2-7, with D possibly being TRBD1 (6 bases). V lost 4 bases and J 1 base, leaving 14 bases between the germline ends. CDR3 length: 15 residues. The germline V gene encodes CDR1 LNHDA and CDR2 SQIVND (reference sequence).

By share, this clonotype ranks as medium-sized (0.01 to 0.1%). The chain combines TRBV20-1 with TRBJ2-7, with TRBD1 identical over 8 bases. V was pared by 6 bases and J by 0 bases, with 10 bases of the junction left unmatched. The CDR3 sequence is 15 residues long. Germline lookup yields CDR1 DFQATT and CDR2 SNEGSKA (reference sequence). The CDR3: CSADGTGSSSYEQYF. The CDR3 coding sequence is TGCAGTGCAGATGGGACAGGATCCAGCTCCTACGAGCAGTACTTC.

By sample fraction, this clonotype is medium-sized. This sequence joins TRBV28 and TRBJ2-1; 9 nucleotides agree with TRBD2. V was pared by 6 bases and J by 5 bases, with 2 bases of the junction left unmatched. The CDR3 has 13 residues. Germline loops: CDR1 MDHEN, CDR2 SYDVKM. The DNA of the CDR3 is TGTGCCAGCAGCCTAGCGGGAAACAATGAGCAGTTCTTC. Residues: CASSLAGNNEQFF.

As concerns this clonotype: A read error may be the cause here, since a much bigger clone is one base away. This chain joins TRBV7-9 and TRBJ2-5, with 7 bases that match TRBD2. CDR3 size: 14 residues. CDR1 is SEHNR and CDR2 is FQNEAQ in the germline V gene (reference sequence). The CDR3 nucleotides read TGTGCCAGCAGCTCGCCGGGAGGTGGAGAGACCAAGTACTTC. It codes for CASSSPGGGETKYF. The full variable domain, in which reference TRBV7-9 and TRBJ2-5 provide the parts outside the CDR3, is DTGVSQNPRHKITKRGQNVTFRCDPISEHNRLYWYRQTLGQGPEFLTYFQNEAQLEKSRLLSDRFSAERPKGSFSTLEIQRTEQGDSAMYLCASSSPGGGETKYFGPGTRLLVL.

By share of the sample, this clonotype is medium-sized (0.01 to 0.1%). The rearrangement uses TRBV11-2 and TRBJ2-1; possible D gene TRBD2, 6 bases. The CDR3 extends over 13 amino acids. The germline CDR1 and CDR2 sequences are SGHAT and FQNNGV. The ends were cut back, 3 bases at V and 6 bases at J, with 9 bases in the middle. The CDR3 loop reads CASSFPAGNEQFF. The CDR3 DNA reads TGTGCCAGCAGCTTCCCAGCGGGCAATGAGCAGTTCTTC.

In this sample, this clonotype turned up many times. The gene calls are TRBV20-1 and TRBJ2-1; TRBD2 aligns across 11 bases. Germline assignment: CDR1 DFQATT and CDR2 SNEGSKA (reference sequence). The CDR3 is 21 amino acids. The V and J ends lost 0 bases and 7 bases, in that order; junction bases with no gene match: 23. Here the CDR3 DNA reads TGCAGTGCTAGAGATATTCGGGCAGGGGGGAGCGTAGCGGGAGGGTCGAATGAGCAGTTCTTC. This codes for CSARDIRAGGSVAGGSNEQFF.